What follows are 19 T cell receptor beta chains derived from one specimen sequenced in a study of T-cell reconstitution after alpha-beta-depleted transplantation in children. Construction of the TCRbeta library involved unique molecular identifiers. TCRdb reanalysed the PCR reads using MiXCR and keeps one entry per CDR3 protein. Among 110,000 or so distinct CDR3 sequences listed, 5% to 8% were seen once. The source material was PBMCs, mostly from graft donor cells, sampled 360 days after TCRalphabeta/CD19-depleted stem cell transplant. The receptors shown here come from a male patient aged 2 to 9 who had a stem cell transplant for acute lymphoblastic leukemia, so the T cells may come from the graft donor.

The CDR3 coding sequence is TGCAGTGCTGCCCCAGTCCCCCTAATTCCTTACGAGCAGTACTTC. Translated: CSAAPVPLIPYEQYF. This rearrangement joins TRBV20-1 to TRBJ2-7; D remains ambiguous. Germline CDR1 is DFQATT and CDR2 is SNEGSKA (reference sequence). V was shortened by 5 bases and J by 4 bases, with 21 bases between the two germline ends. This CDR3 is built from 15 residues.

This clonotype was seen repeatedly, ten times or more. The V and J genes are TRBV5-1 and TRBJ1-6, with D uncertain. This CDR3 comprises 15 residues. Trimming took off 4 bases at V and 9 bases at J, with 17 bases between the two ends. Germline V gene sequence: CDR1 SGHRS, CDR2 YFSETQ. The CDR3 bases are TGCGCCAGCAGCAGGACCCTTCAAATTGGTTCACCCCTCCACTTT. This encodes CASSRTLQIGSPLHF.

V usage is TRBV6-5 and J usage is TRBJ2-7; D perhaps matches TRBD1 (5 bases). The CDR3 sequence is 11 residues long. Deletions cut 7 bases from V and 3 bases from J, with 7 bases between. Germline CDR1 MNHEY, CDR2 SVGAGI. CDR3 nucleotides: TGTGCCAGCATCCAGGGCTACGAGCAGTACTTC. Translating gives CASIQGYEQYF.

The CDR3 loop is CASSLDAGKTQYF. The CDR3 coding sequence is TGTGCCAGCAGCTTAGATGCGGGAAAGACCCAGTACTTC. This chain uses TRBV7-8 with TRBJ2-5; tentative D call: TRBD2 (6 bases). The V and J ends lost 1 base and 6 bases respectively, with 9 bases between them. This CDR3 spans 13 amino acids. In germline, CDR1 is SGHVS, CDR2 FQNEAQ.

The V call is TRBV27, the J call TRBJ2-7, with TRBD2 matching over 9 bases. With 2 bases clipped from V and 5 bases from J, the junction kept 4 bases outside the gene matches. Germline V CDR1 and CDR2: MNHEY, SMNVEV (reference sequence). CDR3 length: 14 residues. CDR3 DNA sequence: TGTGCCAGCAGTTTAGGGACTAGCTTCGACGAGCAGTACTTC. Protein: CASSLGTSFDEQYF.

As for this clonotype: This clone may be a read error of a much larger clone one base away. Here the CDR3 DNA reads TGTGCCGCGGGGGGGACAGCTAAAGATACGCTGTATTTT. This codes for CAAGGTAKDTLYF. This chain joins TRBV10-3 and TRBJ2-3, with 9 bases matching TRBD2. The CDR3 is 13 amino acids. Germline V gives CDR1 ENHRY, CDR2 SYGVKD.

V is TRBV7-9 and J is TRBJ2-5, with TRBD1 as a possible D gene (5 bases). Germline V gene lookup returns CDR1 SEHNR and CDR2 FQNEAQ (reference sequence). The CDR3 has 12 residues. The V end was cut by 5 bases, the J end by 7 bases, with 11 bases between. CDR3 nucleotides: TGTGCCAGCAGCGTTATTCAGGGGACCCAGTACTTC. This sequence encodes CASSVIQGTQYF.

This clonotype was counted a few times. V usage is TRBV6-5 and J usage is TRBJ1-2, with 9 bases aligning to TRBD1. The trim removed 0 bases at V and 7 bases at J, leaving 6 bases unmatched. The length of the CDR3 is 15 residues. The germline V gene encodes CDR1 MNHEY and CDR2 SVGAGI. This chain's CDR3 is CASSYSRDRVPGYTF. The CDR3 DNA reads TGTGCCAGCAGTTACTCCAGGGACAGGGTCCCTGGCTACACCTTC.

This clonotype has a single count. The rearrangement uses TRBV5-6 and TRBJ2-7, with D perhaps matching TRBD1 (6 bases). Trimming shortened V by 4 bases and J by 3 bases, and 14 bases separated the two germline ends. The CDR3 covers 14 residues. Germline V gene data show CDR1 as SGHDT and CDR2 as YYEEEE. The CDR3 region is CASSPGLGGYEQYF. The CDR3 DNA follows: TGTGCCAGCAGCCCCGGGCTAGGGGGCTACGAGCAGTACTTC.

This clonotype has ten or more counts. The rearrangement links TRBV6-2 or TRBV6-3 to TRBJ2-7, with TRBD2 matching 11 bases. The CDR3 contains 17 residues. Germline V gene lookup returns CDR1 MNHEY and CDR2 SVGEGT. The V gene end was trimmed by 0 bases and the J gene end by 0 bases; junction bases not matched to a gene: 4. CDR3 in amino acids: CASSYSDLAGGSYEQYF. The CDR3 bases are TGTGCCAGCAGTTACTCGGACCTAGCGGGGGGCTCCTACGAGCAGTACTTC.

This clonotype was observed many times. The V and J genes are TRBV28 and TRBJ2-2, with TRBD1 matching 10 bases. Germline-derived CDR1 and CDR2 are MDHEN and SYDVKM. The CDR3 has 15 amino acids. V lost 6 bases, J lost 4 bases, and 5 bases stayed unmatched. CDR3: CASSFGQGGTGELFF. CDR3 coding DNA: TGTGCCAGCAGCTTCGGACAGGGGGGCACCGGGGAGCTGTTTTTT.

The chain links TRBV15 to TRBJ2-1; D remains ambiguous. Trimming pared 5 bases from V and 0 bases from J, leaving 8 bases between. The CDR3 has 14 amino acids. Germline V lookup: CDR1 LNHNV, CDR2 YYDKDF (reference sequence). This chain's CDR3 is CATSPVSSYNEQFF. CDR3 nucleotides: TGTGCCACCAGCCCGGTTAGCTCCTACAATGAGCAGTTCTTC.

The chain is built from TRBV6-5 and TRBJ2-3; D gene uncertain. The germline gives CDR1 MNHEY, CDR2 SVGAGI. V lost 0 bases to trimming and J lost 5 bases, with 9 bases between them. The CDR3 sequence is 14 residues long. The CDR3 protein is CASSYSFRGDTQYF. The CDR3 nucleotides are TGTGCCAGCAGTTACTCGTTTCGAGGAGATACGCAGTATTTT.

This clonotype was seen ten or more times. CDR3 loop: CASSLVNDYGYTF. Written as DNA, the CDR3 is TGTGCCAGCAGCTTAGTGAATGACTATGGCTACACCTTC. The chain is built from TRBV7-2 and TRBJ1-2; D not certain. Trimming left V 1 base short and J 3 bases short, with 6 bases between. The germline V gene has CDR1 SGHTA and CDR2 FQGNSA. The CDR3 has 13 residues. Supplemented by reference TRBV7-2 and TRBJ1-2, the full variable domain reads GAGVSQSPSNKVTEKGKDVELRCDPISGHTALYWYRQSLGQGLEFLIYFQGNSAPDKSGLPSDRFSAERTGGSVSTLTIQRTQQEDSAVYLCASSLVNDYGYTFGSGTRLTVV.

The sample holds a few counts of this clonotype. The chain combines TRBV5-6 with TRBJ1-1; no clear D. Germline values: CDR1 SGHDT, CDR2 YYEEEE. V was trimmed by 2 bases and J by 0 bases, leaving 17 bases between them. The CDR3 extends over 17 amino acids. The CDR3 region has the DNA TGTGCCAGCAGCTTTAGCCTACTGGGGTTGATGAACACTGAAGCTTTCTTT. As protein: CASSFSLLGLMNTEAFF.

The rearrangement links TRBV30 to TRBJ2-1; tentatively, D is TRBD2 (6 bases). Trimming pared 4 bases from V and 2 bases from J, leaving 15 bases between. Germline values: CDR1 GTSNPN, CDR2 SVGIG (reference sequence). CDR3 length equals 15 residues. CDR3 bases: TGTGCCTGGACCCGCCGGGGGTACCCCTACAATGAGCAGTTCTTC. It translates to CAWTRRGYPYNEQFF. Combining the CDR3 with reference TRBV30 and TRBJ2-1 gives the whole variable domain SQTIHQWPATLVQPVGSPLSLECTVEGTSNPNLYWYRQAAGRGLQLLFYSVGIGQISSEVPQNLSASRPQDRQFILSSKKLLLSDSGFYLCAWTRRGYPYNEQFFGPGTRLTVL.

This clonotype was counted ten times or more. The CDR3 nucleotides read TGTGCCAGCAGTTACGAGGGGGAGCTACACAATGAGCAGTTCTTC. Its translation: CASSYEGELHNEQFF. The rearrangement links TRBV6-5 to TRBJ2-1, with D maybe TRBD1 (6 bases). In germline, CDR1 is MNHEY, CDR2 SVGAGI. V lost 2 bases, J lost 5 bases, and 13 bases lay in between. The CDR3 length is 15 residues.

This clonotype was detected ten times or more. The CDR3 reads CASSYADYLPSGLHF. In nucleotides, the CDR3 is TGTGCCAGCAGTTACGCCGATTACTTACCCTCAGGCCTCCACTTT. This chain links TRBV6-5 with TRBJ1-6; D remains ambiguous. V was clipped by 2 bases and J by 15 bases, with 20 bases between them. Per germline, CDR1 MNHEY and CDR2 SVGAGI. CDR3 length: 15 residues.

The table lists this clonotype with a few counts. This chain links TRBV4-2 with TRBJ2-3; TRBD1 might be the D (6 bases). Trimming removed 5 bases from V and 2 bases from J, with 11 bases in between. The germline V gene has CDR1 LGHNA and CDR2 YNFKEQ. There are 14 residues in the CDR3. The CDR3 loop is CASSGQMPTDTQYF. In DNA form, the CDR3 reads TGTGCCAGCAGCGGACAGATGCCCACAGATACGCAGTATTTT.